This T cell receptor beta chain was obtained from a study of T cell responses to AZD1222 COVID-19 vaccine (dated by TCRdb to the early 2020s). Study-level background: A total of 230 to 250 trial participants underwent TCR sequencing, of whom about 210 received two doses of AZD1222 and some 25 received two doses of the MenACWY control vaccine. Trial participants were enrolled by age into 18-55, 56-69 and 70-plus year subgroups, with approximately 150, 28 and 58 TCR-sequenced participants respectively. The paper's findings and limits, for the study overall: The vaccine-associated CD4 TCRs covered the entire spike protein, and the dominant responses fell in regions 160-218 and 743-854. Conclusions about previously exposed vaccinees are limited, since just 5 or 6 AZD1222 recipients were seropositive for SARS-CoV-2 at baseline. No day 14 peak-response samples were available, so repertoires were characterized only after the peak T cell response. A significant rise in spike-specific TCR breadth and depth was observed after two AZD1222 doses relative to day 0 and relative to MenACWY recipients. In the small 56-69-year group, the increase in depth fell short of significance, most likely because of low power. Participants were mostly white British, with more females than males. The authors suggested clonal diversity may have been underestimated. Reportedly, close to half of the unique spike-specific TCRs recognized epitopes lying outside the regions that are mutated in the B.1.351 and B.1.1.7 variants.

Reading the label with the study, this specimen's time point is: about 28 days (+/-7) after the second vaccine dose. AZD1222 recipients whose second dose came at about 4 weeks and those whose second dose came at about 12 weeks were combined into one group, since spike-specific TCR depth and breadth did not differ between the two schedules. Vaccinee samples were obtained from the UK trials COV001 and COV002, which included a single-blind randomized controlled phase 2/3 trial of AZD1222 (ChAdOx1 nCoV-19) in healthy adults. For TCRbeta chain sequencing, PBMC samples from trial participants were taken at day 0 and at day 28 after the second dose. Remarks on this clone: It lacks a known antigen. No per-base quality is available; no much larger clone lies one base away.

The CDR3 regions of human TCRbeta chains were analyzed by immunosequencing. On the study's bioinformatics: Repertoire TCRs were checked for matches against a reference library of SARS-CoV-2-specific TCRs that had been generated using the MIRA antigen-specificity platform. Breadth was defined as the fraction of unique TCRs that were SARS-CoV-2-associated. Depth was defined as the fraction of total T cells that were SARS-CoV-2-associated. Using the MIRA data, each spike-specific TCR was mapped to the spike region that the TCR reacts to and placed in a CD4 or CD8 class. Log10-transformed breadth and depth values were compared by one-way ANOVA with Sidak's multiple comparisons tests. The table comes from immuneACCESS by way of TCRdb, which keeps in-frame sequences with V and J called. Part of the clones is missing from these tables; in studies checked, under half for an unresolved V gene and the rest for unknown reasons. The D gene and trimming were derived from the DNA, and the V and J assignments and clone size from that table. Across this sample there are over 130,000 clones, with roughly 92% seen only once. Roughly 9.9% of the sample is held by the ten biggest clonotypes.

The CDR3 contains 14 residues, cysteine and phenylalanine counted. Just the 42-base CDR3 DNA is kept, in frame starting at base 1. A distance of 10 bases separates the germline ends of V and J, which lose 3 bases and 2 bases respectively. As encoded in the germline V gene, CDR1 is MDHEN while CDR2 is SYDVKM. The material sequenced was peripheral blood, taken 28 days after the second AZD1222 dose. This receptor was identified in an adult who received the AZD1222 COVID-19 vaccine. Recombination linked TRBV28 to TRBJ1-2; no D gene call is confident. CDR3 protein: CASSLAAVNYGYTF. The nucleotides read TGTGCCAGCAGTTTGGCAGCGGTCAACTATGGCTACACCTTC.